One sample yielded the 24 T cell receptor beta chains listed below, sequenced in a study of CD8+CD57+ T cells in acquired aplastic anemia. Genomic DNA acted as the template from which TCR beta VDJ combination and CDR3 sequence profiling were carried out. TCRdb passed the reads through MiXCR, listing each CDR3 protein once. Among 200,000 to 250,000 distinct CDR3 sequences listed, almost 50% were seen once. CD8+CD57+ cell expansion, shown by flow cytometry, had occurred in the patients selected for sequencing. Material for sequencing was sorted CD4+, CD8+, or CD8+CD57+ T cells (not recorded which) from PBMCs. The receptors here all came from a human donor with aplastic anemia.

The chain combines TRBV7-3 with TRBJ2-7; TRBD2 might be the D (5 bases). Germline V gives CDR1 SGHTA, CDR2 FQGTGA. V gave up 8 bases and J gave up 0 bases, with 11 bases separating them. CDR3 length: 13 amino acids. CDR3 nucleotide sequence: TGTGCCAGCGGTATCCGGGACTCCTACGAGCAGTACTTC. It yields the protein CASGIRDSYEQYF.

This clonotype appeared a few times. The chain joins TRBV19 to TRBJ1-2; 9 bases align to TRBD1. The CDR3 has 14 amino acids. CDR1 and CDR2 (germline): LNHDA, SQIVND (reference sequence). Trimming took 7 bases from V and 6 from J; bases not matched to a gene: 9. The CDR3 reads CASTAWTGAHGYTF. The DNA for the CDR3 is TGTGCCAGTACAGCCTGGACAGGGGCCCATGGCTACACCTTC.

This clonotype has a count of ten or more. The chain is built from TRBV9 and TRBJ2-7; D might be TRBD2 (6 bases). Germline lookup yields CDR1 SGDLS and CDR2 YYNGEE. The V end was cut by 0 bases, the J end by 6 bases, with 19 bases between. The CDR3 length is 16 residues. This CDR3 is CASSVGVGGNEAEQYF. The CDR3 coding sequence is TGTGCCAGCAGCGTAGGGGTAGGAGGGAATGAGGCCGAGCAGTACTTC.

The genes are TRBV7-9 and TRBJ2-7, with D possibly TRBD1 on 5 matching bases. CDR1 is SEHNR and CDR2 is FQNEAQ in the germline V gene (reference sequence). V was cut by 2 bases and J by 2 bases, with 13 bases left in between. CDR3 size: 15 residues. The CDR3 DNA sequence: TGTGCCAGCAGCTTACGGCAGGGCGACACCTACGAGCAGTACTTC. The encoded protein is CASSLRQGDTYEQYF. The full variable domain, its missing parts supplied by reference TRBV7-9 and TRBJ2-7, is DTGVSQNPRHKITKRGQNVTFRCDPISEHNRLYWYRQTLGQGPEFLTYFQNEAQLEKSRLLSDRFSAERPKGSFSTLEIQRTEQGDSAMYLCASSLRQGDTYEQYFGPGTRLTVT.

On this clonotype itself: A much larger clone lies a single base off, so this may be a read error. CDR3 in DNA: TGTGCCAGCAGCCAAGGGTTGAGGACCTGTGGCTACACCTTC. Its protein product is CASSQGLRTCGYTF. This chain joins TRBV3-1 and TRBJ1-2; no clear D gene. The CDR3 length is 14 residues. The V end lost 1 base, the J end lost 7 bases, and 13 bases lay between the germline ends. Per germline, CDR1 LGHDT and CDR2 YNNKEL (reference sequence).

This clonotype was picked up many times. The gene calls are TRBV2 and TRBJ2-7, with a possible D match to TRBD1 (6 bases). Germline values: CDR1 SNHLY, CDR2 FYNNEI. CDR3 length: 15 residues. V lost 2 bases and J lost 6, with 17 bases in between. The CDR3 bases are TGTGCCAGCAGTGAATGGTTGGACGTGGGGGCCGAGCAGTACTTC. This sequence encodes CASSEWLDVGAEQYF. Supplemented by reference TRBV2 and TRBJ2-7, the full variable domain reads EPEVTQTPSHQVTQMGQEVILRCVPISNHLYFYWYRQILGQKVEFLVSFYNNEISEKSEIFDDQFSVERPDGSNFTLKIRSTKLEDSAMYFCASSEWLDVGAEQYFGPGTRLTVT.

The V gene is TRBV2, the J gene TRBJ1-2; D is ambiguous. V lost 3 bases, J lost 8 bases, and 4 bases lay in between. CDR3 length: 10 residues. Germline V gene sequence: CDR1 SNHLY, CDR2 FYNNEI. As DNA, the CDR3 is TGTGCCAGCAGTGAGGAGGGCTACACCTTC. This translates into CASSEEGYTF.

The sample holds many counts of this clonotype. CDR3 in amino acids: CASKPIGQVSGNTIYF. The DNA for the CDR3 is TGTGCCAGCAAACCGATTGGACAGGTCTCTGGAAACACCATATATTTT. The chain uses TRBV7-9 and TRBJ1-3; 7 positions agree with TRBD1. The CDR3 runs 16 residues. Unmatched junction bases numbered 9, after V lost 7 bases and J lost 0 bases. Germline V CDR1 and CDR2: SEHNR, FQNEAQ (reference sequence). Combining the CDR3 with reference TRBV7-9 and TRBJ1-3 gives the whole variable domain DTGVSQNPRHKITKRGQNVTFRCDPISEHNRLYWYRQTLGQGPEFLTYFQNEAQLEKSRLLSDRFSAERPKGSFSTLEIQRTEQGDSAMYLCASKPIGQVSGNTIYFGEGSWLTVV.

The J gene is TRBJ1-1, the V gene TRBV25-1, with D possibly matching TRBD1 (6 bases). V shed 1 base and J shed 12 bases, with 21 bases lying between them. CDR3 length: 15 residues. The germline CDR1 and CDR2 sequences are MGHDK and SYGVNS. CDR3 protein: CASSELAAGAGRTFF. CDR3 nucleotide sequence: TGTGCCAGCAGTGAATTGGCGGCAGGGGCCGGGAGGACTTTCTTT. Using reference TRBV25-1 and TRBJ1-1 for the parts outside the CDR3, the full variable domain is EADIYQTPRYLVIGTGKKITLECSQTMGHDKMYWYQQDPGMELHLIHYSYGVNSTEKGDLSSESTVSRIRTEHFPLTLESARPSHTSQYLCASSELAAGAGRTFFGQGTRLTVV.

This clonotype appeared a single time. CDR3 sequence: CASSLTGGGDTQYF. The DNA for the CDR3 is TGTGCCAGCAGCCTGACAGGGGGTGGAGATACGCAGTATTTT. V and J are TRBV11-2 and TRBJ2-3; TRBD1 matches 9 bases. From germline, CDR1 is SGHAT and CDR2 FQNNGV. J was trimmed by 5 bases and V by 5 bases; bases with no gene match: 5. The CDR3 runs 14 residues.

There are many counts of this clonotype. The chain combines TRBV3-1 with TRBJ2-3; 7 bases match TRBD1. The trim removed 6 bases at V and 3 bases at J, leaving 6 bases unmatched. There are 14 residues in the CDR3. CDR1 is LGHDT and CDR2 is YNNKEL in the germline V gene (reference sequence). The CDR3 reads CASRDRAVTDTQYF. The CDR3 DNA follows: TGTGCCAGCAGAGACAGGGCAGTGACAGATACGCAGTATTTT.

There are many counts of this clonotype. The V gene is TRBV5-1, the J gene TRBJ2-1, with D possibly TRBD1 on 5 matching bases. CDR3 length: 15 residues. V lost 1 base, J lost 7 bases, and 15 bases lay in between. Germline-derived CDR1 and CDR2 are SGHRS and YFSETQ. The DNA for the CDR3 is TGCGCCAGCAGCTTGCCAAGTCAGGGAAGGAATGAGCAGTTCTTC. It yields the protein CASSLPSQGRNEQFF.

Note on this clonotype: This likely comes from a read error, as the CDR3 has no conserved phenylalanine or tryptophan at its end. V gene TRBV7-9 combines with J gene TRBJ1-1; D uncertain. CDR1 SEHNR and CDR2 FQNEAQ come from the germline V gene (reference sequence). The CDR3 consists of 11 residues. The CDR3 is CASSLNTEAFL. CDR3 coding DNA: TGTGCCAGCAGCCTGAACACTGAGGCTTTCCTT.

The chain has TRBV7-6 and TRBJ2-7, with unresolved D. The CDR3 has 12 amino acids. V was clipped by 4 bases and J by 6 bases, with 10 bases between them. Germline CDR1 and CDR2: SGHVS and FNYEAQ. The CDR3 sequence: CASSSDFSEQYF. The CDR3 DNA reads TGTGCCAGCAGCTCCGACTTCTCCGAGCAGTACTTC.

At least ten counts were recorded for this clonotype. The rearrangement uses TRBV28 and TRBJ2-3; D not certain. Germline V CDR1 and CDR2: MDHEN, SYDVKM. The CDR3 sequence is 12 residues long. The V gene lost 6 bases and the J gene lost 3 bases, with 7 bases spanning the gap. CDR3 sequence (DNA): TGTGCCAGCAGACGGCCAACAGATACGCAGTATTTT. Its protein product is CASRRPTDTQYF.

This rearrangement joins TRBV7-2 to TRBJ2-2; D not certain. The V end lost 5 bases, the J end lost 1 base, and 8 bases lay between the germline ends. This CDR3 has 14 residues. Germline V CDR1 and CDR2: SGHTA, FQGNSA. CDR3 sequence: CASSPRRNTGELFF. Written as DNA, the CDR3 is TGTGCCAGCAGCCCTCGGAGGAACACCGGGGAGCTGTTTTTT.

This clonotype was recorded many times. V and J are TRBV19 and TRBJ1-1; D gene uncertain. V shed 7 bases and J shed 0 bases, with 9 bases lying between them. The CDR3 has 13 amino acids. The germline V gene encodes CDR1 LNHDA and CDR2 SQIVND (reference sequence). Here the CDR3 DNA reads TGTGCCAGTATCTCCTACATGAACACTGAAGCTTTCTTT. Translating it yields CASISYMNTEAFF. Looking up the rest from reference TRBV19 and TRBJ1-1 gives the full variable domain: DGGITQSPKYLFRKEGQNVTLSCEQNLNHDAMYWYRQDPGQGLRLIYYSQIVNDFQKGDIAEGYSVSREKKESFPLTVTSAQKNPTAFYLCASISYMNTEAFFGQGTRLTVV.

The CDR3 spells CASSESAGGTDTQYF. The CDR3 DNA reads TGCGCCAGCAGTGAGTCGGCAGGGGGCACAGATACGCAGTATTTT. The chain carries TRBV10-1 and TRBJ2-3; tentatively, D is TRBD1 (6 bases). The CDR3 spans 15 residues. Germline V gene lookup returns CDR1 WNHNN and CDR2 SYGVQD (reference sequence). V lost 0 bases, J lost 1 base, and 8 bases lay in between.

V and J are TRBV15 and TRBJ1-1; D is perhaps TRBD1 (6 bases). The CDR3 is 14 amino acids. The V gene's germline CDR1 is LNHNV and CDR2 YYDKDF (reference sequence). V was trimmed by 1 base and J by 6 bases, leaving 12 bases between them. The CDR3 spells CATSRGGGYAEAFF. In nucleotides, the CDR3 is TGTGCCACCAGCAGAGGAGGGGGGTACGCTGAAGCTTTCTTT.

Of note for this clonotype: This CDR3 fails to terminate in the conserved phenylalanine or tryptophan, so it likely reflects a read error. This rearrangement joins TRBV20-1 to TRBJ2-3; unclear D gene. This CDR3 contains 12 residues. V was shortened by 1 base and J by 3 bases, with 5 bases between the two germline ends. Germline V lookup: CDR1 DFQATT, CDR2 SNEGSKA (reference sequence). The CDR3 DNA reads TGCAGTGCTAGAGCCGGGACAGATACGCAGTATTAT. Translated: CSARAGTDTQYY.

The chain couples TRBV9 to TRBJ1-2; TRBD1 matches 8 bases. The junction had 12 bases not matched to a gene; V was cut back by 2 bases and J by 6 bases. CDR3 length: 16 residues. Looked up from germline, CDR1 is SGDLS and CDR2 is YYNGEE. The CDR3 DNA reads TGTGCCAGCAGCGTCCCTTCCACGGGACAGGAAGATGGCTACACCTTC. It yields the protein CASSVPSTGQEDGYTF.

The table lists this clonotype with many counts. V gene TRBV30 combines with J gene TRBJ1-2, with no clear D. The germline gives CDR1 GTSNPN, CDR2 SVGIG (reference sequence). Between the trimmed V and J ends, which lost 4 bases and 0 bases, there was a span of 3 bases. This CDR3 has 11 residues. The CDR3 reads CAWTTNYGYTF. The CDR3 DNA sequence: TGTGCCTGGACGACTAACTATGGCTACACCTTC.

This clonotype was found many times. This rearrangement joins TRBV5-6 to TRBJ2-7, with 7 bases matching TRBD2. Per germline, CDR1 SGHDT and CDR2 YYEEEE. With 6 bases clipped from V and 6 bases from J, the junction kept 12 bases outside the gene matches. This CDR3 region has 14 residues. The chain's CDR3 is CASKNRDYPAEQYF. The CDR3 DNA is TGTGCCAGCAAGAACCGGGACTACCCTGCCGAGCAGTACTTC. Filled out from reference TRBV5-6 and TRBJ2-7, the complete variable domain reads DAGVTQSPTHLIKTRGQQVTLRCSPKSGHDTVSWYQQALGQGPQFIFQYYEEEERQRGNFPDRFSGHQFPNYSSELNVNALLLGDSALYLCASKNRDYPAEQYFGPGTRLTVT.

For this clonotype: The junction does not match germline at one end; this may be a read error. The chain recombines TRBV14 with TRBJ2-7; TRBD1 might be the D (6 bases). The CDR3 is 18 residues long. The germline V gene has CDR1 SGHDN and CDR2 FVKESK. The chain's CDR3 is CASSHTARGFPTAHEQNF. Here the CDR3 DNA reads TGTGCCAGCAGCCACACCGCCAGGGGTTTTCCCACCGCCCACGAGCAGAACTTC.